This is a list of T cell receptor beta chains from one sample in a study of blood T cell repertoires in COVID-19. TCRdb keeps only in-frame clones here, not all; method: immunoSEQ multiplex PCR. The table lists more than 150,000 clones, around four fifths of them singletons. Sequences were obtained from peripheral blood. These receptors came from a woman in her 30s with acute or convalescent COVID-19. CDR3s include the opening cysteine and the closing phenylalanine or tryptophan. Fields, in order: CDR3 protein, CDR3 DNA, V gene, D gene, clone size, J gene. A D gene is named only where the DNA matches it firmly. Size is omitted from some rows. Given values are once, few, many or a class for expanded clones.

CASSQVGDRVQPQHF	TGCGCCAGCAGTCAAGTGGGTGACAGGGTTCAGCCCCAGCATTTT	TRBV23-1	TRBD1	-	TRBJ1-5
CSADINIQYF	TGCAGTGCCGACATAAACATTCAGTACTTC	TRBV20-1	-	-	TRBJ2-4
CASSLTGLDQPQHF	TGTGCCAGCAGTCTCACAGGATTAGATCAGCCCCAGCATTTT	TRBV28	-	-	TRBJ1-5
CASSERRSTDTQYF	TGTGCCAGCAGTGAAAGGCGGAGCACAGATACGCAGTATTTT	TRBV2	-	-	TRBJ2-3
CASSFREDYGYTF	TGTGCCAGCAGCTTCCGGGAAGACTATGGCTACACCTTC	TRBV6-6	-	-	TRBJ1-2
CAWSPPAVQETQYF	TGTGCCTGGAGTCCCCCCGCCGTCCAGGAGACCCAGTACTTC	TRBV30	-	-	TRBJ2-5
CASGGRSYEQYF	TGTGCCAGCGGGGGCAGATCTTACGAGCAGTACTTC	TRBV28	-	-	TRBJ2-7
CASSQHYEQYF	TGTGCCAGCAGCCAACACTACGAGCAGTACTTC	TRBV14	-	-	TRBJ2-7
CASSLWPGELFF	TGTGCCAGCAGCTTATGGCCTGGGGAGCTGTTTTTT	TRBV7-2	-	-	TRBJ2-2
CASSPLQGNAFF	TGTGCCAGCAGCCCGCTACAGGGTAACGCTTTCTTT	TRBV13	-	once	TRBJ1-1